This T cell receptor (beta chain) was identified during a study of T cell responses to AZD1222 COVID-19 vaccine. Study-wide results and caveats: Across the whole spike, CD4 TCRs peaked at regions 160-218 and 743-854.

Germline V lookup: CDR1 ENHRY, CDR2 SYGVKD. The CDR3 sequence is 14 residues long. The V end was cut by 0 bases, the J end by 3 bases, with 8 bases between. Measured with immunoSEQ multiplex PCR; TCRdb has only the in-frame clones, and not every one. The table lists roughly 150,000 clones, around 88% of them singletons, with around 1.1% in the top ten. Of note for this clone: Its target is unknown.

This chain connects TRBV10-3 to TRBJ1-1; D gene unclear. Source: peripheral blood, taken 28 days after the second AZD1222 dose. This clonotype was sampled from an adult who received the AZD1222 COVID-19 vaccine. CDR3 in DNA: TGTGCCATCAGTGAGTCCCAGAGGGACACTGAAGCTTTCTTT. Protein product: CAISESQRDTEAFF.